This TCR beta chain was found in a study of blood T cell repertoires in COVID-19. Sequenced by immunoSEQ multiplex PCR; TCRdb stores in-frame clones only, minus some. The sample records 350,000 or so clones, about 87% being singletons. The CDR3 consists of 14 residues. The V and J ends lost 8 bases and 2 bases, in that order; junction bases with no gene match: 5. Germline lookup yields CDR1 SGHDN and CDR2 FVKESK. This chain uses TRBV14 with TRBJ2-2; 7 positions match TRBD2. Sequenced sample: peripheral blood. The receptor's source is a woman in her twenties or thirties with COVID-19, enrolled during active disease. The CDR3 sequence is CASASGVNTGELFF. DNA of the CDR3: TGTGCCAGCGCGAGCGGGGTAAACACCGGGGAGCTGTTTTTT. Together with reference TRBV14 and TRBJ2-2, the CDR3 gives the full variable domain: EAGVTQFPSHSVIEKGQTVTLRCDPISGHDNLYWYRRVMGKEIKFLLHFVKESKQDESGMPNNRFLAERTGGTYSTLKVQPAELEDSGVYFCASASGVNTGELFFGEGSRLTVL.